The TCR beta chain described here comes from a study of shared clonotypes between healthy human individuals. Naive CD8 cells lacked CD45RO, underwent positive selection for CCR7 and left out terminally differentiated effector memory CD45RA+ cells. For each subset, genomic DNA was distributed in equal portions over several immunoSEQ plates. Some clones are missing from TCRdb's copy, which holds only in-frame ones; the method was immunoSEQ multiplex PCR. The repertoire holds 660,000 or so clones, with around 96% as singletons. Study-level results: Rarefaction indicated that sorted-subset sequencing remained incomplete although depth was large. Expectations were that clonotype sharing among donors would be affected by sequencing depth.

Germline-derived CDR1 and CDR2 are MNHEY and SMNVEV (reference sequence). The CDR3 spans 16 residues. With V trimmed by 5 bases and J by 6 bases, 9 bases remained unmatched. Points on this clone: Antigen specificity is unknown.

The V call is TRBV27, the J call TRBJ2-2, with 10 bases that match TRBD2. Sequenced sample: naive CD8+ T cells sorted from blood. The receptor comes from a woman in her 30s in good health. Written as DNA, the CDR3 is TGTGCCAGCAGTCTCTCCGCTGGGACTAGCGCCGGGGAGCTGTTTTTT. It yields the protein CASSLSAGTSAGELFF.